A single sample gave rise to the 3 T cell receptor beta chains below, sequenced in a study of blood T cell repertoires in COVID-19 (dated by TCRdb to 2019 to 2021). The protocol used for the library was the immunoSEQ multiplex PCR assay. TCRdb stores this immuneACCESS table with in-frame sequences only. Part of the clones is absent; in the studies checked, under half of the shortfall reflects unresolved V genes, and no reason is known for the rest. For this sample there are about 150,000 clones; 83% appear just once. Over 2% of the sample is held by the ten biggest clonotypes. Sequencing used peripheral blood. Receptors originate from an elderly woman with acute or convalescent COVID-19.

This clone was recorded only once. V and J are TRBV11-2 and TRBJ2-7; the match to TRBD1 covers 8 bases. Looked up from germline, CDR1 is SGHAT and CDR2 is FQNNGV. The CDR3 extends over 15 amino acids. Trimming took 1 base from V and 4 from J; bases not matched to a gene: 6. The CDR3 sequence is CASSLGGQGSYEQYF. As DNA, the CDR3 is TGTGCCAGCAGCTTAGGCGGACAGGGTTCTTACGAGCAGTACTTC.

To note about this clone: One end of the junction fails to match germline, which may point to a read error. V and J are TRBV3-1 (or the pseudogene TRBV3-2) and TRBJ1-2, with a possible D match to TRBD1 (5 bases). The CDR3 extends over 13 amino acids. The germline V gene encodes CDR1 LGHDT and CDR2 YNNKEL (reference sequence). The CDR3 spells CASSQRGTNHPSF. In DNA, the CDR3 is TGTGCCAGCAGCCAAAGGGGAACGAATCACCCAAGCTTC.

The chain links TRBV6-2 or TRBV6-3 to TRBJ2-7; the match to TRBD2 covers 8 bases. The CDR3 has 14 residues. CDR1 MNHEY and CDR2 SVGEGT come from the germline V gene. V shed 4 bases and J 0 bases; nucleotides not matched to a gene: 2. The CDR3 here is CASSLAGGSYEQYF. CDR3 bases: TGTGCCAGCAGTTTGGCGGGAGGCTCCTACGAGCAGTACTTC.